The clone carrying this T cell receptor beta chain was found many times. The antigen is unknown. The data were taken from a study of T cells in Graves' hyperthyroidism and ophthalmopathy. Hyperthyroidism was newly diagnosed in patients aged 18 to 65 (duration under 2 months). Uncontrolled infection, other autoimmune disease, pregnancy or lactation excluded patients. Each diagnosis was grounded in clinical symptoms, serum thyroxine and TRAb, thyroid ultrasound, and orbital computed tomography. The CDR3 is 14 amino acids. Per germline, CDR1 KGHSH and CDR2 LQKENI. Losses at the gene ends were 6 bases for V and 9 bases for J; bases not matched to a gene: 8. Study results and caveats: Most clonotypes expanded in thyroid above 0.001 were likewise present in blood.

The TCR beta CDR3 regions underwent amplification using RNA transcripts as the source. In the first-round RT-PCR of the TCR CDR3, the HTBI primer set was used. TCRdb re-called the multiplex PCR reads through MiXCR, storing one row per CDR3 protein. The sample holds about 320,000 distinct CDR3 sequences, approximately 16% seen once. The TCR originated in a young man with Graves' hyperthyroidism. This chain links TRBV18 with TRBJ2-3; 11 bases map to TRBD2. The sequencing input was blood. The CDR3, as DNA: TGTGCCAGCTCCCAAGGGACTAGCGGAGGGACGCAGTATTTT. The encoded protein is CASSQGTSGGTQYF.